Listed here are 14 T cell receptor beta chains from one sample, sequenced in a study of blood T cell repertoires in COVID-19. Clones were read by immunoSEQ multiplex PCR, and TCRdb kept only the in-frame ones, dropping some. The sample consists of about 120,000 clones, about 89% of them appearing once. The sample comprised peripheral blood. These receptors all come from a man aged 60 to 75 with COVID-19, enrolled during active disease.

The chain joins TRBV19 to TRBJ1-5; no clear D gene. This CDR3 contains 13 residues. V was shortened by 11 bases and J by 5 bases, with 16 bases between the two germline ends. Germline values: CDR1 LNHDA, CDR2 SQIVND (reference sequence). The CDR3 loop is CAASGLNHQPQHF. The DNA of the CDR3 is TGTGCCGCGAGCGGGTTGAACCATCAGCCCCAGCATTTT.

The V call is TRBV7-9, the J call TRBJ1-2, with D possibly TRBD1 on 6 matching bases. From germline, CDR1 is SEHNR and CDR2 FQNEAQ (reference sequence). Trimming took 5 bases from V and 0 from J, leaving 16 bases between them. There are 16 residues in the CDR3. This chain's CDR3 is CASSHNWDTANYGYTF. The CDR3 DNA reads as TGTGCCAGCAGCCATAACTGGGACACAGCTAACTATGGCTACACCTTC.

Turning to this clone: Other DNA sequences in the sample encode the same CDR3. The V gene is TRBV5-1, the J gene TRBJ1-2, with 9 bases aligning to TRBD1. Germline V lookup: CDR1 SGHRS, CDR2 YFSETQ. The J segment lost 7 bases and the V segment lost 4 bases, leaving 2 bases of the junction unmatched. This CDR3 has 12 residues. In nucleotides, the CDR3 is TGCGCCAGCAGCCCGGACAGGGGTGGCTACACCTTC. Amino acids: CASSPDRGGYTF.

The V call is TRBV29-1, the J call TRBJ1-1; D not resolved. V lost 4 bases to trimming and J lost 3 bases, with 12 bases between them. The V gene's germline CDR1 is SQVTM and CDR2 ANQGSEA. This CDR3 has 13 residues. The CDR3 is CSVGGVEYTEAFF. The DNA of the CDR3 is TGCAGCGTTGGCGGGGTTGAGTACACTGAAGCTTTCTTT. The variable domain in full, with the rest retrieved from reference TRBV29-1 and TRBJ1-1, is SAVISQKPSRDICQRGTSLTIQCQVDSQVTMMFWYRQQPGQSLTLIATANQGSEATYESGFVIDKFPISRPNLTFSTLTVSNMSPEDSSIYLCSVGGVEYTEAFFGQGTRLTVV.

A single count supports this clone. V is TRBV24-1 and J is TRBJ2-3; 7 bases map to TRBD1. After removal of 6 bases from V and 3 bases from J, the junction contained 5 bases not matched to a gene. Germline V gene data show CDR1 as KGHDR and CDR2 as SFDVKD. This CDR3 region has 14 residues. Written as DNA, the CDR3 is TGTGCCACCAGTTCCTCAGGGGGAACAGATACGCAGTATTTT. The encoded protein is CATSSSGGTDTQYF.

The CDR3 DNA sequence: TGTGCCAGCAGCTTGGGCGGCTACGAGCAGTACTTC. Residues: CASSLGGYEQYF. The chain links TRBV5-5 to TRBJ2-7; D uncertain. Trimming took off 0 bases at V and 3 bases at J, with 4 bases between the two ends. Germline V gene sequence: CDR1 SGHKS, CDR2 YYEKEE (reference sequence). This CDR3 contains 12 residues.

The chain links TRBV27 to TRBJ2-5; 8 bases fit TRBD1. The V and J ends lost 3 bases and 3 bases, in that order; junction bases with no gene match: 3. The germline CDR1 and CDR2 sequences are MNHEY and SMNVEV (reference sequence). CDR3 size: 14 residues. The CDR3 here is CASSFWDRKETQYF. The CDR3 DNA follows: TGTGCCAGCAGTTTCTGGGACAGGAAAGAGACCCAGTACTTC.

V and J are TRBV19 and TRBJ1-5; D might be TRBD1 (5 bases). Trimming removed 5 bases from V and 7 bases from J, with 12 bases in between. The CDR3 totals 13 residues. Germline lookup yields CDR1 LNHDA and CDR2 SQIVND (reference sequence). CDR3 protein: CASSGGVRQPQHF. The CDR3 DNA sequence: TGTGCCAGTAGTGGGGGGGTCCGGCAGCCCCAGCATTTT.

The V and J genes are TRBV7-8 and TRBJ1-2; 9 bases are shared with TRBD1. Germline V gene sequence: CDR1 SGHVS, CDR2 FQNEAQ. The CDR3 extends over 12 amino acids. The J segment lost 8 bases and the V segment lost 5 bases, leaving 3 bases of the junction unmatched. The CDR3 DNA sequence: TGTGCCAGCAGCAGGGACAGGGAGGGCTACACCTTC. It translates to CASSRDREGYTF.

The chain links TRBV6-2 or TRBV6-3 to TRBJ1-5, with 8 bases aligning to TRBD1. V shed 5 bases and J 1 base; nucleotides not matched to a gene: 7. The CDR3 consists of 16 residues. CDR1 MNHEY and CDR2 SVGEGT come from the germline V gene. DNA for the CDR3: TGTGCCAGCAGTCCGGACAGGGAAGTAAGCAATCAGCCCCAGCATTTT. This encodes CASSPDREVSNQPQHF.

In nucleotides, the CDR3 is TGTGCCAGCAGCGCTAGCGGGGCCCGCACAGATACGCAGTATTTT. Translated: CASSASGARTDTQYF. The chain recombines TRBV9 with TRBJ2-3; 9 nucleotides line up with TRBD2. Germline V lookup: CDR1 SGDLS, CDR2 YYNGEE. V was clipped by 3 bases and J by 1 base; unmatched bases: 3. The CDR3 extends over 15 amino acids.

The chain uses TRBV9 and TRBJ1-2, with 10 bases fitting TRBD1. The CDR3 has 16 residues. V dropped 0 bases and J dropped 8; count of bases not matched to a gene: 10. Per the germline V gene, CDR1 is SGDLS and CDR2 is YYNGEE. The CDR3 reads CASSVGPGQGGDGYTF. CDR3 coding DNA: TGTGCCAGCAGCGTAGGGCCCGGACAGGGGGGCGACGGCTACACCTTC.

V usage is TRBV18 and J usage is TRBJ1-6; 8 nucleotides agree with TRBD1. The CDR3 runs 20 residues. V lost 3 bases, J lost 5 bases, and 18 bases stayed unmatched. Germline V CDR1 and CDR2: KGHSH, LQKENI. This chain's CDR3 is CASSPFLGTGVGLDNSPLHF. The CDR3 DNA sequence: TGTGCCAGCTCACCCTTTCTTGGGACAGGCGTTGGGTTGGATAATTCACCCCTCCACTTT.

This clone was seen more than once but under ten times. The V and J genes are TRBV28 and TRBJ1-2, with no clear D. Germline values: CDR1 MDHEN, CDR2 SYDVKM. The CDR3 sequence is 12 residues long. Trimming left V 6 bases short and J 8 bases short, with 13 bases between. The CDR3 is CASRAQTGGYTF. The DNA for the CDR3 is TGTGCCAGCAGGGCCCAAACGGGGGGCTACACCTTC.